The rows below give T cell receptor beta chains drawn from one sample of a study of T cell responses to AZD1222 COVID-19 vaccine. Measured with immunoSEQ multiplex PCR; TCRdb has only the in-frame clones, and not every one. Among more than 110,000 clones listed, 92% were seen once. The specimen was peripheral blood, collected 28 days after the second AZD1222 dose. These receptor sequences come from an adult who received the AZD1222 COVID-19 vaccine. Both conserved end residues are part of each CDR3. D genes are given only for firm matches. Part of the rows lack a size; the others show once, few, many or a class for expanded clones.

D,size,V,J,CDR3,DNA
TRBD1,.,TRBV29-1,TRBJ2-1,CSVAQGVPYNEQFF,TGCAGCGTTGCCCAGGGGGTCCCCTACAATGAGCAGTTCTTC
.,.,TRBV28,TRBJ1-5,CASSFRGSLQPQHF,TGTGCCAGCAGTTTTAGGGGGTCCCTTCAGCCCCAGCATTTT
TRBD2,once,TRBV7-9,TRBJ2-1,CASSPTSGSRNEQFF,TGTGCCAGCAGCCCGACTAGCGGGAGTCGGAATGAGCAGTTCTTC
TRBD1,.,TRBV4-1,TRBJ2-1,CASSPYMTGGNEQFF,TGCGCCAGCAGCCCATATATGACAGGGGGCAATGAGCAGTTCTTC
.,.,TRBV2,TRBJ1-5,CASSDEGFNQPQHF,TGTGCCAGCAGTGACGAGGGGTTCAATCAGCCCCAGCATTTT
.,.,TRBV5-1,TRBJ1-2,CASSLDDATTF,TGCGCCAGCAGCTTGGATGACGCCACCACCTTC
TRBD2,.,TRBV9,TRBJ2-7,CASSAGTSGTYEQYF,TGTGCCAGCAGCGCCGGGACTAGCGGAACCTACGAGCAGTACTTC
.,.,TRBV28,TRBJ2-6,CASSQTSGANVLTF,TGTGCCAGCAGTCAGACCTCTGGGGCCAACGTCCTGACTTTC
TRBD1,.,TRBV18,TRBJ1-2,CASSPQGVGNYGYTF,TGTGCCAGCTCACCGCAGGGGGTTGGTAACTATGGCTACACCTTC
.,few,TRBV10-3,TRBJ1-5,CAISGTEKNQPQHF,TGTGCCATCAGTGGGACGGAGAAGAATCAGCCCCAGCATTTT
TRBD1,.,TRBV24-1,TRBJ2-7,CATSPPPGQGAYEQYF,TGTGCCACCAGTCCTCCCCCGGGACAGGGGGCTTACGAGCAGTACTTC
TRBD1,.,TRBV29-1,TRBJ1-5,CSVVTGNQPQHF,TGCAGCGTTGTGACAGGGAATCAGCCCCAGCATTTT
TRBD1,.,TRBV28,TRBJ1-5,CASSLGQGINQPQHF,TGTGCCAGCAGTTTAGGACAGGGGATTAATCAGCCCCAGCATTTT
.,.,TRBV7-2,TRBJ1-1,CASSPSATLNTEAFF,TGTGCCAGCAGCCCCTCGGCCACCTTGAACACTGAAGCTTTCTTT
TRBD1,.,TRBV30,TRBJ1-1,CAWSVRTGGSEAFF,TGTGCCTGGAGTGTACGGACAGGGGGCTCTGAAGCTTTCTTT
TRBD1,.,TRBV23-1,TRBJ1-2,CASRGQGYYGYTF,TGCGCCAGCAGGGGACAGGGTTATTATGGCTACACCTTC
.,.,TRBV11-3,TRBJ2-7,CASSFGGSYEQYF,TGTGCCAGCAGCTTTGGGGGTTCGTACGAGCAGTACTTC
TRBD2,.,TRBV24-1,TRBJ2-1,CATSGSGSYNEQFF,TGTGCCACCAGTGGTAGCGGGAGTTACAATGAGCAGTTCTTC
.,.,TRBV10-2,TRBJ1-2,CASRDQEQGFNYGYTF,TGCGCCAGCAGAGACCAAGAACAGGGTTTTAACTATGGCTACACCTTC
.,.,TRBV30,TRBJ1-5,CAWSRGKADQPQHF,TGTGCCTGGAGTAGGGGGAAAGCGGATCAGCCCCAGCATTTT
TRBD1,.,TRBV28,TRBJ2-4,CASSLLYRDRGRTAKNIQYF,TGTGCCAGCAGTTTATTGTACCGGGACAGGGGGAGAACAGCCAAAAACATTCAGTACTTC
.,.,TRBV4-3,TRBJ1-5,CASSYNHRTTGQPQHF,TGCGCCAGCAGCTATAACCACAGGACAACCGGCCAGCCCCAGCATTTT
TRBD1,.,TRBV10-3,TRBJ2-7,CAIRETGAYEQYF,TGTGCCATCAGAGAGACAGGGGCCTACGAGCAGTACTTC
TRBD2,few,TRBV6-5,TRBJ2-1,CASTLGRGSYNEQFF,TGTGCCAGCACCCTCGGGAGGGGCTCCTACAATGAGCAGTTCTTC
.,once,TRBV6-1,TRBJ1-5,CASSELQGYSNQPQHF,TGTGCCAGCAGTGAATTGCAGGGTTATAGCAATCAGCCCCAGCATTTT
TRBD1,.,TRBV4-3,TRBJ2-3,CASSQDPGQGADTQYF,TGCGCCAGCAGCCAAGATCCCGGACAGGGTGCAGATACGCAGTATTTT
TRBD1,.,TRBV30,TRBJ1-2,CAWSPDRENHYGYTF,TGTGCCTGGAGCCCGGACAGGGAAAACCACTATGGCTACACCTTC
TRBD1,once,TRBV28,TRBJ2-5,CASSEGQYQETQYF,TGTGCCAGCAGTGAGGGACAGTACCAAGAGACCCAGTACTTC
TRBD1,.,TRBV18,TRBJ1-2,CASSSGTDYGYTF,TGTGCCAGCTCATCCGGGACAGACTATGGCTACACCTTC
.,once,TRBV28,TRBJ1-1,CASTMTDTEAFF,TGTGCCAGCACCATGACAGACACTGAAGCTTTCTTT
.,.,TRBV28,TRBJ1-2,CASSLRQGGGYTF,TGTGCCAGCAGTTTACGCCAGGGAGGCGGCTACACCTTC
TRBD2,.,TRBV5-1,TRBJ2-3,CASSLLAGGRTDTQYF,TGCGCCAGCAGCTTACTAGCGGGAGGACGCACAGATACGCAGTATTTT
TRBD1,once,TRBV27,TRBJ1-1,CASSPDRVTEAFF,TGTGCCAGCAGTCCCGACAGGGTTACTGAAGCTTTCTTT
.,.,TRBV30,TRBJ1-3,CAWTWGAGNTIYF,TGTGCCTGGACCTGGGGGGCTGGAAACACCATATATTTT
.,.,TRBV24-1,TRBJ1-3,CATSDATVSGNTIYF,TGTGCCACCAGTGATGCGACAGTCTCTGGAAACACCATATATTTT
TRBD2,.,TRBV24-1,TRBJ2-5,CATSELAGGRETQYF,TGTGCCACCAGTGAGCTAGCGGGAGGCCGCGAGACCCAGTACTTC
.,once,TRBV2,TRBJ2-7,CASSETGTSSYEQYF,TGTGCCAGCAGTGAGACAGGGACTAGCTCCTACGAGCAGTACTTC
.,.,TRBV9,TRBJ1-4,CASSLRRGASEKLFF,TGTGCCAGCAGCCTTAGGCGGGGGGCAAGTGAAAAACTGTTTTTT
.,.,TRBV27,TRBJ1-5,CASQGQPNQPQHF,TGTGCCAGCCAAGGACAGCCCAATCAGCCCCAGCATTTT
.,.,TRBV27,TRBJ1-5,CASRTRGDGNQPQHF,TGTGCCAGCAGAACTCGGGGAGACGGCAATCAGCCCCAGCATTTT
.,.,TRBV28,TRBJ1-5,CASSPKGRAVRNQPQHF,TGTGCCAGCAGTCCGAAGGGAAGGGCGGTTCGTAATCAGCCCCAGCATTTT
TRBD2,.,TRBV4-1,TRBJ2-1,CASSQPWTSELGSYNEQFF,TGCGCCAGCAGCCAACCTTGGACTAGCGAATTAGGCTCCTACAATGAGCAGTTCTTC
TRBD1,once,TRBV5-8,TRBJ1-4,CASSSRTGIRGKLFF,TGTGCCAGCAGCTCGAGGACAGGGATTCGTGGAAAACTGTTTTTT
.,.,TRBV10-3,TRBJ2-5,CAISEQGPETQYF,TGTGCCATCAGTGAGCAGGGCCCGGAGACCCAGTACTTC
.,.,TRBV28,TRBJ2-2,CASSNPGTHFAGELFF,TGTGCCAGCAGCAACCCCGGGACTCATTTTGCCGGGGAGCTGTTTTTT
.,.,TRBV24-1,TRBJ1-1,CATSDTPPREDTEAFF,TGTGCCACCAGTGACACCCCCCCGAGGGAGGACACTGAAGCTTTCTTT
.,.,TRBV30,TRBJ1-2,CATEILDSYGYTF,TGTGCCACAGAGATCCTGGACAGCTATGGCTACACCTTC
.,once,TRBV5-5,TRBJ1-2,CASSPGGPVFNYGYTF,TGTGCCAGCAGCCCGGGGGGACCGGTATTCAACTATGGCTACACCTTC
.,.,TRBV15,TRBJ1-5,CATSSSRDYSNQPQHF,TGTGCCACCAGCAGCTCCAGGGATTATAGCAATCAGCCCCAGCATTTT
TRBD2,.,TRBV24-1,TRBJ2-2,CATSDFRDYTGELFF,TGTGCCACCAGTGATTTCCGGGACTATACCGGGGAGCTGTTTTTT
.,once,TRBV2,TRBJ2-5,CASSPEIFQETQYF,TGTGCCAGCAGTCCAGAGATCTTCCAAGAGACCCAGTACTTC
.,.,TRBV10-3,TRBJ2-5,CAISGAFQETQYF,TGTGCCATCAGTGGCGCGTTCCAAGAGACCCAGTACTTC
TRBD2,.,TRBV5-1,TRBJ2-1,CASSFTPLSGGSYNEQFF,TGCGCCAGCAGCTTTACCCCCCTTAGCGGGGGCTCCTACAATGAGCAGTTCTTC
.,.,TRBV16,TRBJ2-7,CASSQFQAKLSYEQYF,TGTGCCAGCAGCCAATTCCAGGCAAAGCTCTCCTACGAGCAGTACTTC
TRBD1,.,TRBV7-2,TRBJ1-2,CASSLTPLGDRGGGYTF,TGTGCCAGCAGCTTAACCCCACTGGGGGACAGGGGTGGCGGCTACACCTTC
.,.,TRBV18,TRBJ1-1,CASSPGTQERGAFF,TGTGCCAGCTCACCAGGGACACAAGAACGTGGGGCTTTCTTT
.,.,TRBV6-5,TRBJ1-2,CASSYLVGNYGYTF,TGTGCCAGCAGTTACCTGGTCGGTAACTATGGCTACACCTTC
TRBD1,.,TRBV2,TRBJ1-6,CASSGGQGRNSPLHF,TGTGCCAGCAGTGGCGGACAGGGGAGGAATTCACCCCTCCACTTT
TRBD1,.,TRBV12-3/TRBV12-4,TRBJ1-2,CASNGQGNYGYTF,TGTGCCAGCAATGGACAGGGAAACTATGGCTACACCTTC
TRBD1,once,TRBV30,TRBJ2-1,CAWDRTGGDGEQFF,TGTGCCTGGGATAGGACAGGGGGGGACGGTGAGCAGTTCTTC